The 10 T cell receptor beta chains listed next were all sequenced from one sample in a study of OX40 agonist ivuxolimab in advanced cancers. The library relied on the immunoSEQ multiplex PCR assay. In its TCRdb copy, this immuneACCESS table keeps in-frame sequences only and misses some clones. Where compared with another copy, unresolved V genes explain less than half of these, and the others have no known cause. In all, the sample holds 20,000 to 25,000 clones, and about 80% of those were seen once. Jointly, the top ten make up about 28% of the sample. The sample was CD4+ or CD8+ T cells sorted from blood, taken in a trial of the OX40 agonist ivuxolimab. All receptors come from an adult with an advanced solid tumor such as melanoma, head and neck, liver or kidney cancer.

The chain is built from TRBV27 and TRBJ2-7, with 11 bases identical to TRBD2. The germline V gene encodes CDR1 MNHEY and CDR2 SMNVEV (reference sequence). The CDR3 is 14 residues long. V lost 3 bases to trimming and J lost 6 bases; unmatched junction nucleotides: 4. The DNA for the CDR3 is TGTGCCAGCAGTTTTACTAGCGGGGGTCGCGAGCAGTACTTC. Protein sequence: CASSFTSGGREQYF.

The chain uses TRBV10-3 and TRBJ1-4, with TRBD1 as a possible D gene (5 bases). The V end was cut by 6 bases, the J end by 8 bases, with 16 bases between. CDR3 size: 14 residues. Germline V gene lookup returns CDR1 ENHRY and CDR2 SYGVKD. In DNA form, the CDR3 reads TGTGCCATCAGCGAAGACGGGAGGGGAGAAAAACTGTTTTTT. Translation: CAISEDGRGEKLFF.

The genes are TRBV27 and TRBJ2-5; 8 positions agree with TRBD2. The J call is uncertain, as TRBJ2-7 better fits the DNA end. The CDR3 length is 16 residues. CDR1 and CDR2 from the germline V gene are MNHEY and SMNVEV (reference sequence). CDR3 amino acids: CASSFQAGEKNYEQYF. For the CDR3, the DNA is TGTGCCAGCAGTTTTCAAGCGGGAGAGAAGAACTACGAGCAGTACTTC.

The chain is built from TRBV28 and TRBJ1-1; TRBD1 matches at 7 bases. Trimming at V came to 3 bases and at J to 5 bases, leaving 6 bases not matched to a gene. The CDR3 length is 14 residues. Germline V CDR1 and CDR2: MDHEN, SYDVKM. CDR3 sequence reads: CASSFRGRRTEAFF. The CDR3 DNA sequence: TGTGCCAGCAGTTTTAGGGGGCGAAGGACTGAAGCTTTCTTT.

The chain combines TRBV4-1 with TRBJ1-3, with a possible D match to TRBD1 (6 bases). V was trimmed by 7 bases and J by 2 bases, leaving 12 bases between them. Germline V gene data show CDR1 as MGHRA and CDR2 as YSYEKL. The CDR3 is 14 residues long. The CDR3 sequence: CASKAGEAGNTIYF. The CDR3 region has the DNA TGCGCCAGCAAGGCAGGGGAGGCTGGAAACACCATATATTTT.

The J gene is TRBJ1-1, the V gene TRBV11-2; the D is unclear. The CDR3 contains 15 residues. CDR1 and CDR2 (germline): SGHAT, FQNNGV. V shed 4 bases and J shed 2 bases, with 14 bases lying between them. The CDR3 here is CASSSSRRANTEAFF. CDR3 coding DNA: TGTGCCAGCAGCTCCTCCCGTAGGGCTAACACTGAAGCTTTCTTT.

The chain links TRBV6-6 to TRBJ1-5, with D perhaps matching TRBD1 (6 bases). Germline CDR1 and CDR2: MNHNY and SVGAGI (reference sequence). The CDR3 is made up of 16 amino acids. V was shortened by 0 bases and J by 3 bases, with 12 bases between the two germline ends. CDR3 sequence (DNA): TGTGCCAGCAGTTACTCGAGGCAGGGGTTCAATCAGCCCCAGCATTTT. It yields the protein CASSYSRQGFNQPQHF.

CDR3 residues: CASSSFSGSATDTQYF. Here the CDR3 DNA reads TGTGCCAGCAGTTCATTTAGCGGGAGCGCCACAGATACGCAGTATTTT. V and J are TRBV6-4 and TRBJ2-3, with 9 bases matching TRBD2. V was pared by 5 bases and J by 2 bases, with 8 bases of the junction left unmatched. This CDR3 spans 16 amino acids. Germline values: CDR1 MRHNA, CDR2 SNTAGT.

The V and J genes are TRBV2 and TRBJ1-3; tentatively, D is TRBD1 (6 bases). The germline V gene encodes CDR1 SNHLY and CDR2 FYNNEI. The CDR3 is 15 residues long. Trimming shortened V by 3 bases and J by 0 bases, and 9 bases separated the two germline ends. CDR3 in DNA: TGTGCCAGCAGTGAGGGACACACCTCTGGAAACACCATATATTTT. Translation: CASSEGHTSGNTIYF.

The chain recombines TRBV6-5 with TRBJ2-1; D possibly corresponds to TRBD2 (7 bases). Germline V CDR1 and CDR2: MNHEY, SVGAGI. V lost 6 bases and J lost 7, with 16 bases in between. CDR3 size: 14 residues. CDR3 amino acids: CASRIRGRENEQFF. CDR3 nucleotide sequence: TGTGCCAGCAGAATTAGGGGGAGGGAAAATGAGCAGTTCTTC.